This TCR beta chain stems from a study of CD8 T cells in Susac syndrome. RNA amounts of roughly 0.5 to 1 ug underwent reverse transcription with random hexamers. Amplification of the TCR beta CDR3 was carried out by immunoSEQ multiplex PCR, which spanned a total of 54 Vbeta and 13 Jbeta segments. TCRdb used MiXCR to reprocess the immunoSEQ multiplex PCR reads, holding one entry per CDR3 protein. The sample contains around 190,000 distinct CDR3 sequences, approximately 95% of which appear only once. The TCR sequence derives from a human donor with multiple sclerosis. The sample taken for sequencing was CD8+ T cells from PBMCs.

The CDR3 DNA reads TGCGCCAGCAGCCCTCCTCGGGCCGGGGAGCTGTTTTTT. It translates to CASSPPRAGELFF. This chain connects TRBV4-1 to TRBJ2-2; D ambiguous. CDR1 is MGHRA, CDR2 YSYEKL, per germline. This CDR3 region has 13 residues. V lost 4 bases to trimming and J lost 6 bases, with 9 bases between them.